This TCR beta chain was retrieved from a study of T cell responses to AZD1222 COVID-19 vaccine. General observations from the study: With dominance at 160-218 and 743-854, vaccine-associated CD4 TCRs spanned spike. Among spike-specific TCRs, nearly half reportedly target unmutated variant regions. Repertoires were obtained only post-peak T cell response.

Germline-derived CDR1 and CDR2 are LGHNA and YSLEER. V dropped 1 base and J dropped 12; count of bases not matched to a gene: 14. The CDR3 consists of 16 residues. Second-dose intervals of approximately 4 or approximately 12 weeks were pooled. Clones were read by immunoSEQ multiplex PCR, and TCRdb kept only the in-frame ones, dropping some. The sample lists under 150,000 clones, about 91% seen once, with roughly 6.7% in the top ten. This clone was observed a few times. No antigen is known for it. The TCR originated in an adult who received the AZD1222 COVID-19 vaccine. This chain links TRBV4-3 with TRBJ2-1; 8 positions agree with TRBD2. The sample here was peripheral blood, taken 28 days after the second AZD1222 dose. The CDR3 here is CASSQVGAVGSGGQFF. The CDR3 DNA sequence: TGCGCCAGCAGCCAAGTGGGCGCGGTAGGAAGCGGGGGGCAGTTCTTC.